This T cell receptor (beta chain) was sequenced for a study of a mutant IDH1 vaccine in newly diagnosed glioma. Worth noting for this clone: Its antigen is unknown.

CDR3 length: 15 amino acids. Trimming removed 2 bases from V and 5 bases from J, with 13 bases in between. Germline V gene lookup returns CDR1 MNHNY and CDR2 SVGAGI (reference sequence). The sample's time point: week 23, last vaccination. The study gave 300 ug of mutant IDH1 20-mer peptide per vaccine dose, with topical imiquimod. Method: immunoSEQ multiplex PCR; TCRdb's copy keeps in-frame clones and lacks some. The sample has about 82,000 clones; over 75% are singletons. The sample was PBMCs, taken from a glioma patient whose treatment included an IDH1 peptide vaccine. This chain uses TRBV6-6 with TRBJ1-5; tentative D call: TRBD1 (5 bases). This sequence originates from a man aged 25-45 years with glioma. Some clones in this sample may be carry-over from other donors' samples. The CDR3 reads CASSYGVTGDQPQHF. CDR3 sequence (DNA): TGTGCCAGCAGTTACGGGGTCACAGGCGATCAGCCCCAGCATTTT.